One sample yielded the 13 T cell receptor beta chains listed below, sequenced in a study of cytotoxic CD8 clonotypes in ibrutinib-treated CLL. Libraries were prepared by immunoSEQ multiplex PCR; TCRdb keeps only in-frame clonotypes and omits some of them. The sample has about 69,000 clones, 65% to 85% seen once. The sample here was PBMCs, taken at disease progression, from a patient treated with ibrutinib. The receptors shown here come from a human donor with chronic lymphocytic leukemia.

The chain carries TRBV7-9 and TRBJ2-1; 8 bases are shared with TRBD1. CDR1 is SEHNR and CDR2 is FQNEAQ in the germline V gene (reference sequence). Germline trimming cut 4 bases from V and 0 bases from J; bases unmatched to any gene: 2. The CDR3 is 15 amino acids. The DNA of the CDR3 is TGTGCCAGCAGCTCACAGGGGGTCTCCTACAATGAGCAGTTCTTC. This encodes CASSSQGVSYNEQFF.

This clone was seen only once. The chain has TRBV5-1 and TRBJ2-7; TRBD2 aligns across 14 bases. The CDR3 runs 20 residues. Germline V gene lookup returns CDR1 SGHRS and CDR2 YFSETQ. V lost 0 bases to trimming and J lost 1 base; unmatched junction nucleotides: 12. The CDR3 DNA reads as TGCGCCAGCAGCTTGGGGCTTCCGGGACTAGCGGGAGAGGGATCCTACGAGCAGTACTTC. This sequence encodes CASSLGLPGLAGEGSYEQYF.

V is TRBV5-1 and J is TRBJ2-3; 12 positions agree with TRBD2. The CDR3 is 17 residues long. Germline V gives CDR1 SGHRS, CDR2 YFSETQ. The V gene end was trimmed by 2 bases and the J gene end by 6 bases; junction bases not matched to a gene: 10. In DNA, the CDR3 is TGCGCCAGCAGCTTTGGACCGACTAGCGGGGGTGGGGATACGCAGTATTTT. Translating it yields CASSFGPTSGGGDTQYF.

About this clone: The identical CDR3 is also encoded by other nucleotide sequences in the sample. The rearrangement joins TRBV18 to TRBJ2-7; no reliable D call. The CDR3 has 13 amino acids. The germline V gene has CDR1 KGHSH and CDR2 LQKENI. With 0 bases removed from V and 4 bases from J, the gap between germline ends came to 7 bases. This CDR3 reads CASSPPSSYEQYF. The CDR3 region has the DNA TGTGCCAGCTCACCACCAAGTAGTTACGAGCAGTACTTC.

The V gene is TRBV18, the J gene TRBJ2-3; D ambiguous. CDR3 size: 16 residues. The V end was cut by 1 base, the J end by 1 base, with 12 bases between. CDR1 is KGHSH, CDR2 LQKENI, per germline. CDR3 sequence: CASSPRFGRGTDTQYF. For the CDR3, the DNA is TGTGCCAGCTCACCACGGTTCGGACGGGGCACAGATACGCAGTATTTT.

The chain combines TRBV2 with TRBJ1-2; 8 bases are shared with TRBD1. The trim removed 7 bases at V and 3 bases at J, leaving 13 bases unmatched. The length of the CDR3 is 16 residues. CDR1 is SNHLY, CDR2 FYNNEI, per germline. As DNA, the CDR3 is TGTGCCAGCACCAACCTCCGGACAGGGACGTACTATGGCTACACCTTC. This translates into CASTNLRTGTYYGYTF.

The chain uses TRBV7-9 and TRBJ2-7; a possible D gene is TRBD2 (5 bases). Trimming pared 7 bases from V and 7 bases from J, leaving 17 bases between. Germline loops: CDR1 SEHNR, CDR2 FQNEAQ (reference sequence). This CDR3 comprises 13 residues. CDR3 protein: CASTPPAGLEQYF. CDR3 DNA sequence: TGTGCCAGCACCCCCCCGGCGGGTCTGGAGCAGTACTTC.

The rearrangement joins TRBV7-2 to TRBJ1-5, with a weak D call TRBD1 (5 bases). Deletions cut 1 base from V and 4 bases from J, with 14 bases between. This CDR3 is 16 amino acids long. Per germline, CDR1 SGHTA and CDR2 FQGNSA. Here the CDR3 DNA reads TGTGCCAGCAGCTTAGATTACGGGGACGGTAATCAGCCCCAGCATTTT. This gives the protein CASSLDYGDGNQPQHF. Full variable domain (rest looked up from reference TRBV7-2 and TRBJ1-5): GAGVSQSPSNKVTEKGKDVELRCDPISGHTALYWYRQSLGQGLEFLIYFQGNSAPDKSGLPSDRFSAERTGGSVSTLTIQRTQQEDSAVYLCASSLDYGDGNQPQHFGDGTRLSIL.

The chain combines TRBV5-4 with TRBJ1-5; D is possibly TRBD1 (6 bases). Germline CDR1 reads SGHNT; CDR2 reads YYREEE (reference sequence). Trimming shortened V by 4 bases and J by 3 bases, and 14 bases separated the two germline ends. This CDR3 has 15 amino acids. CDR3: CASSQGGTNNQPQHF. In DNA form, the CDR3 reads TGTGCCAGCAGCCAAGGGGGTACTAACAATCAGCCCCAGCATTTT.

Concerning this clone itself: The junction departs from the called germline gene at one end, perhaps through a read error. The chain couples TRBV30 to TRBJ2-7, with D tentatively TRBD1 or TRBD2 (6 bases each). The CDR3 extends over 14 amino acids. CDR1 and CDR2 from the germline V gene are GTSNPN and SVGIG (reference sequence). CDR3 bases: TGTGCCTGGAGTGTATGGGGACTGGACAGCAGAGCTCTCTTC. It encodes CAWSVWGLDSRALF.

The gene calls are TRBV6-1 and TRBJ2-3; 7 nucleotides align to TRBD2. After removal of 4 bases from V and 5 bases from J, the junction contained 9 bases not matched to a gene. The CDR3 is 15 residues long. Germline assignment: CDR1 MNHNS and CDR2 SASEGT. CDR3 nucleotide sequence: TGTGCCAGCAGTGGATTCGGGCGGGGGATAGATACGCAGTATTTT. Amino acids: CASSGFGRGIDTQYF.

The V call is TRBV19, the J call TRBJ1-1, with D tentatively TRBD1 (6 bases). Trimming took 3 bases from V and 4 from J, leaving 21 bases between them. CDR1 is LNHDA and CDR2 is SQIVND in the germline V gene (reference sequence). There are 17 residues in the CDR3. The CDR3 loop reads CASSMAPIWTEPTEAFF. As DNA, the CDR3 is TGTGCCAGTAGTATGGCCCCAATTTGGACAGAGCCCACTGAAGCTTTCTTT.

The chain joins TRBV19 to TRBJ2-7; D unclear. The CDR3 length is 13 residues. Germline V CDR1 and CDR2: LNHDA, SQIVND (reference sequence). Trimming left V 6 bases short and J 3 bases short, with 12 bases between. This CDR3 reads CASSHRSHYEQYF. CDR3 in DNA: TGTGCCAGTAGCCACAGATCTCACTACGAGCAGTACTTC.